The sequence of this TCR beta chain was determined in a study of T cell responses to AZD1222 COVID-19 vaccine. Findings and limits, study-wide: White British people made up most donors, females outnumbered males, and clonal diversity was possibly underestimated.

Concerning this clone: Its target is unknown.

Only in-frame clones appear in the TCRdb table, and some are missing; sequencing was by immunoSEQ multiplex PCR. The profile shows more than 60,000 clones, 87% of them singletons. Per the germline V gene, CDR1 is SGHNT and CDR2 is YYREEE (reference sequence). V lost 0 bases, J lost 3 bases, and 2 bases stayed unmatched. The CDR3 is 15 residues long. The sequencing here drew on peripheral blood, taken 28 days after the second AZD1222 dose. The origin of this receptor is an adult who received the AZD1222 COVID-19 vaccine. J is TRBJ1-1 and V is TRBV5-4; 10 bases are shared with TRBD1. The CDR3 region is CASSLGGTGDTEAFF. The CDR3 DNA is TGTGCCAGCAGCTTGGGCGGGACAGGGGACACTGAAGCTTTCTTT.